This TCR beta chain was captured in a study of spatial heterogeneity in lung cancer. Time point noted: sample taken at primary tumor resection. By proportion, this clonotype is medium-sized. Its antigen is as yet unknown. Study conclusions and caveats: It was found that expanded intratumoral alpha and beta TCR counts tracked tumor mutation counts.

Every TCR cDNA molecule bore a unique molecular identifier. TCRdb re-analysed the 5' RACE reads in MiXCR, keeping a single row per CDR3 protein. The sample shows roughly 10,000 distinct CDR3 sequences, 12% of them seen only once. Germline CDR1 is MNHEY and CDR2 is SVGAGI. The CDR3 extends over 15 amino acids. V gave up 2 bases and J gave up 7 bases, with 12 bases separating them. The material sequenced was lung tumor tissue, taken at surgery. The rearrangement uses TRBV6-5 and TRBJ1-6; D not certain. This sequence originates from a male donor with early-stage non-small cell lung cancer. CDR3 sequence (DNA): TGTGCCAGCAGTTACGAGGGCAGAATGAATTCACCCCTCCACTTT. Its protein is CASSYEGRMNSPLHF.